Given below is one TCR beta chain in context. The antigen it recognizes is unknown. Per-base qualities were not stored, and no clone one base away is much larger. For this chain, trimming is 3 bases at the V end and 11 bases at the J end, and the number of junction bases without a gene match is 12. Per the germline V gene (reference sequence), GTSNPN is the CDR1 and SVGIG is the CDR2. The CDR3 sequence holds 14 residues, the cysteine and phenylalanine included. The entry retains the CDR3 DNA only, 42 bases that are in frame from base 1. The cohort consisted of 670 or so healthy bone marrow donors. Cohort members were all nominally healthy when sampled, although unrecorded immune exposures were likely present. The donor tested CMV seropositive, placing the donor among the approximately 290 seropositive members of the cohort. Every donor gave a peripheral blood sample, and the peripheral blood mononuclear cells from that sample were used for TCR beta sequencing. The Qiagen DNeasy Blood Extraction Kit was used to extract genomic DNA from the blood cell samples.

Library construction relied on the immunoSEQ multiplex PCR assay. The multiplex PCR relied on a mix of 60 forward primers for TCR Vbeta segments and 13 reverse primers for TCR Jbeta segments. The CDR3 region of rearranged TCR beta genes was amplified from genomic DNA by a multiplex PCR assay. The amplified TCR beta libraries were sequenced on the Illumina HiSeq System as 87-base-pair reads. The published analysis was carried out like this. In a later analysis, tens of millions of unique TCR beta chains were counted across the 650 to 700 repertoires, and some 10 million of these chains were shared by at least two donors. Raw reads were error-corrected and collapsed into unique sequences by a nearest-neighbor algorithm in which closely related sequences were merged to remove PCR and sequencing errors. Alignment of CDR3 sequences to IMGT reference sequences was used to assign V, D and J gene segments. Each retained sequence needed at least a six-nucleotide match to both a V gene segment and a J gene segment. Rearrangements were called productive when the CDR3 lacked stop codons and stayed in frame with V and J; all others were non-productive. CDR3 was defined by IMGT convention, running from the second conserved V-encoded cysteine to the conserved J-encoded phenylalanine. Sequences without an unambiguous match to a single V gene segment were excluded from the earlier analysis of about 600 of the donors. In an earlier analysis of a few hundred of the donors, V segments were called functional above 56.7% productive rearrangements and were called segregating when the between-donor standard deviation exceeded 5%. To diagnose cytomegalovirus status from the catalog of TCR beta chain sequences, a statistical classification framework was built. In a later analysis, TCR nucleotide sequences were compared against IMGT/GENE-DB human TR gene sequences so that V and J genes could be assigned. The TCRdist pipeline was used in a later analysis to assign CDR3 sequences and most-parsimonious VDJ recombination scenarios. In a later analysis, every TCR beta chain was defined by the combination of its CDR3 amino acid sequence and its V-gene family, and reads without a unique V-gene family were dropped. As a way to deal with suspected cross-contamination and a sequencing artifact, a later analysis dropped roughly 620 nucleotide sequences that were highly shared and had low generation probability. In a later analysis, a clonal expansion index was calculated for each public chain from normalized within-repertoire ranks of inferred template counts. A later analysis computed generation probabilities with a VDJ recombination model fitted to out-of-frame rearrangements, and checked the results against IGoR. Hypergeometric tests were used in a later analysis to score TCR-TCR, TCR-HLA and TCR-CMV co-occurrence, with a repertoire-size bias correction applied to the TCR pairs. In a later analysis, false discovery rates were estimated by permuting HLA or CMV assignments 20 times. In a later analysis, co-occurring TCRs were grouped with DBSCAN, and TCRdist sequence similarity was added when clustering was performed within HLA-allele-positive subsets. Repertoires with fewer than 30,000 or more than 120,000 public chains were left out of co-occurrence clustering, as were four to six repertoires with anomalous nucleotide sharing. TCRdb took over this immuneACCESS table, retaining in-frame rearrangements with V and J assigned. Such tables are incomplete; in checked studies, under half of the missing clones stem from an unresolved V gene, and the remainder is unexplained. V and J calls and clone size are given by that table; D and trimming were obtained from the DNA. A total of more than 150,000 clones appear in this sample, 81% of them only once. 1.3% of the sample goes to the ten largest clones.

The data stem from a study of cytomegalovirus exposure and HLA in healthy donors (dated 2017 in TCRdb). Background for the entire study: An earlier analysis of several hundred of the donors reported approximately 260 Gb of sequence data and 95 million to 120 million unique TCR beta sequences obtained from around 190 million T cells. An early release that covered about 640 HLA-typed donors contained 250 to 350 gigabases of sequencing data and about 84 million unique TCR sequences. Of the roughly 400 genotyped donors, approximately 83% fell in the genetic ancestry cluster associated with self-reported Caucasian donors. The study aimed to test whether signatures of past pathogen exposure could be identified by cataloging public T cell receptors. Using immunosequencing, the study profiled T cell repertoires from 666 subjects and related those repertoires to cytomegalovirus serostatus. Besides the first cohort of roughly 660 subjects, a separate validation cohort made up of 120 different subjects was used. High-throughput TCR immunosequencing, statistical association of individual TCRs with disease status, and machine learning were combined to predict cytomegalovirus infection status. A later analysis re-examined previously published TCR beta repertoires from more than 550 donors and added high-resolution HLA genotyping to investigate patterns of TCR occurrence. In the later analysis, no new phenotypic data were used to find candidate immune exposures; instead, reliance was placed on TCR beta sequences and their occurrence across donors. An earlier analysis of 587 of the donors used high-throughput TCR beta sequencing to judge whether each TCR beta V gene segment behaved as functional or pseudogenic. Donor age, sex, ethnicity and CMV serostatus were collected together with the repertoire data. In a later genetic analysis, genome-wide SNP genotypes for about 55% of the roughly 700 donors were used, and that subset was treated as a discovery cohort. Every repertoire in the discovery cohort had been generated on one and the same sequencing platform. HLA typing covered class I and class II loci at four-digit resolution. Typing coverage varied by locus: 629-630 donors for A, B, C, DRB1 and DQB1; about 520 for DQA1; 600 to 610 for DPA1; roughly 450 for DPB1. About five DR-DQ haplotypes were handled as single units for association and clustering because linkage in the cohort was strong. Among 300 to 450 genotyped donors of the cohort, an average of around 240,000 unique TCR beta nucleotide sequences were sequenced per donor, roughly 20% of them non-productive. Study-wide findings and limitations: Most TCR sequences were seen in very few donors, while some public TCRs were found in many individuals. A cluster of highly shared sequence variants was judged likely to represent a technical artifact of the sequencing pipeline. Sequencing depth was assumed to be roughly uniform across donors in the presence/absence analyses, though that assumption may not hold. According to the authors, the approach could potentially be generalized to other disease states and immunological phenotypes. For the cohort, immune exposure information was limited to CMV serostatus. Several of the top co-occurrence clusters appeared to be linked to parvovirus B19, influenza, CMV and Epstein-Barr virus, according to a later analysis. Because some donors lacked HLA typing at each locus, the association tests relied only on the typed subset. In vitro tests confirmed that a few of the cytomegalovirus-associated TCR beta chains recognize cytomegalovirus antigens. At a false discovery rate of 0.05, a later analysis linked some 18,000 TCR beta sequences to specific HLA alleles. Because the 87-base-pair reads could not distinguish some IMGT-functional V segments, including TRBV6-2 and TRBV6-3, those segments were excluded. A later analysis found that HLA-associated TCR beta chains were more clonally expanded and had lower generation probabilities than equally common non-associated chains. In an earlier analysis of around 600 of the donors, most TCR beta V segments appeared in productive rearrangements about 90% or about 30% of the time, broadly matching IMGT annotations. Correlated functional status among segregating V segments might be attributable to linkage disequilibrium, but an unknown experimental factor could not be ruled out. In a later analysis, TCR association rates were found to vary across HLA loci, with the most associated TCRs seen for DRB1 alleles and the fewest for HLA-C alleles. A later genetic analysis associated a missense DCLRE1C variant with V-gene and J-gene trimming of TCR beta chains, and an independent cohort replicated the association. Because counts were too low, about 18 rarely observed V segments, including chromosome 9 orphons, were excluded from the earlier analysis of around 640 of the donors. A further reported finding was that TCR beta sequences accurately predicted the HLA-A and HLA-B alleles for most subjects in the first cohort. In the study, approximately 150 TCR beta chains were listed as associated with cytomegalovirus. The classifier was reported to diagnose cytomegalovirus status with high specificity and sensitivity in both the original and validation cohorts. Compared with the approximately 600-donor mean, donors in an Asian-associated ancestry cluster had fewer N-insertions in productive TCRs, according to a later genetic analysis. Strong co-occurrence of HLA alleles, especially DR and DQ, made assigning TCR associations to individual alleles difficult. In this cohort, only TCR beta chains were sequenced, and detectable features were limited by the absence of alpha or paired-chain data. In a later analysis, most CMV-associated TCR beta chains were found to appear HLA-restricted, with HLA associations seemingly driven largely by CMV exposure.

The sample comprised PBMCs. The chain uses TRBV30 and TRBJ1-4; the central 7 bases match TRBD1. This TCR was sampled from a man aged 50 or older in good health and CMV-seropositive. In nucleotide form, the sequence is TGTGCCTGGAGGCACTCCGTGGGACAGTCTAAACTGTTTTTT. It encodes CAWRHSVGQSKLFF.